The rows below give T cell receptor beta chains drawn from one sample of a study of regulatory T cells in long-lasting Graves disease. One entry per CDR3 protein, called by TCRdb with MiXCR from the multiplex PCR reads. Here the sample spans roughly 490,000 distinct CDR3 sequences, about 22% being singletons. The sequences come from peripheral blood mononuclear cells (PBMCs), collected when the disease was refractory, from a patient treated with antithyroid drugs. These receptors were obtained from a female donor with Graves disease. Each CDR3 is given with its conserved first and last residue. D genes are given only for firm matches. Only some rows state a clone size, as once, few, many or a class for expanded clones.

clone_size,v_call,d_call,j_call,cdr3_nt,cdr3_aa
many,TRBV7-2,NA,TRBJ1-1,TGTGCCAGCAGCCCCGGCCTCGGAGGGACTGAAGCTTTCTTT,CASSPGLGGTEAFF
many,TRBV30,NA,TRBJ1-1,TGTGCCTGGAAGGCTTACGTGAACACTGAAGCTTTCTTT,CAWKAYVNTEAFF
NA,TRBV10-3,NA,TRBJ2-7,TGTGCCATCAGTGAGGACGTCTACGAGCAGTACTTC,CAISEDVYEQYF
many,TRBV12-3/TRBV12-4,NA,TRBJ1-1,TGTGCCAGCAGTCCCGGGCCTAGGGAGGCTTTCTTT,CASSPGPREAFF
few,TRBV28,TRBD2,TRBJ2-1,TGTGCCAGCAGTCCCCCGGGACTAGCGGGGGGAACCAGCTCCTACAATGAGCAGTTCTTC,CASSPPGLAGGTSSYNEQFF
many,TRBV3-1,NA,TRBJ1-2,TGTGCCAGCAGCCAAAACAGGGAGGGCTACACCTTC,CASSQNREGYTF
NA,TRBV6-1,NA,TRBJ2-7,TGTGCCGGGCCTGAGAGACAAAGCTCCTACGAGCAGTACTTC,CAGPERQSSYEQYF
many,TRBV28,NA,TRBJ2-5,TGTGCCAGCATAGTCGAGGGGGAAGAGACCCAGTACTTC,CASIVEGEETQYF
many,TRBV7-2,TRBD1,TRBJ1-2,TGTGCCAGCACCTGGGACAGAACCTATGGCTACACCTTC,CASTWDRTYGYTF
few,TRBV3-1,NA,TRBJ1-1,TGTGCCAGCAGCCAAAAGGGCAGCAACACTGAAGCTTTCTTT,CASSQKGSNTEAFF